Listed here is a single TCR beta chain. The data were obtained in a study of T cell changes during pregnancy in multiple sclerosis. The V gene's germline CDR1 is SGHRS and CDR2 YFSETQ. The CDR3 has 15 amino acids. Trimming cost V 3 bases and J 6 bases; bases outside gene matches: 2. Using immunoSEQ multiplex PCR, the repertoire was profiled, and TCRdb retains in-frame clones only, with some absent. Of tens of thousands of clones detected, over 85% appear once; the ten largest clones hold around 3%. This specimen was CD8+ T cells from peripheral blood mononuclear cells, taken in the second trimester of pregnancy. This TCR came from a female donor with multiple sclerosis, enrolled in a pregnancy study. The chain carries TRBV5-1 and TRBJ1-6; TRBD1 matches 11 bases. CDR3: CASSWGTGGNSPLHF. The CDR3 DNA follows: TGCGCCAGCAGCTGGGGGACAGGGGGTAATTCACCCCTCCACTTT.